A selection of T cell receptor beta chains follows, all from one sample in a study of follicular helper T cells after annual influenza vaccination. Some clones are missing from TCRdb's copy, which holds only in-frame ones; the method was immunoSEQ multiplex PCR. The top ten hold around 1.4% of the sample, which has 6,500 to 8,000 clones, roughly four fifths seen once. The starting material was CXCR5- memory CD4+ T cells sorted from blood, obtained 7 days after influenza vaccination. The receptor source for this set is an adult who received the influenza vaccine. CDR3s include the opening cysteine and the closing phenylalanine or tryptophan. The D gene is left open where the match is weak. A clone size is listed for some rows: how often the clone was seen (once, few, many), or a class if it is expanded.

CDR3nt: TGCAGCGGTAAAAAGGGGGCTAACTACGAGCAGTACTTC
CDR3aa: CSGKKGANYEQYF
d_gene: TRBD1
v_gene: TRBV29-1
abundance: NA
j_gene: TRBJ2-7

CDR3nt: TGTGCCAGCAGCTTAGATCAAACCGGGGAGCTGTTTTTT
CDR3aa: CASSLDQTGELFF
d_gene: NA
v_gene: TRBV11-3
abundance: few
j_gene: TRBJ2-2

CDR3nt: TGTGCCAGCAGCTTGGTTGGGCGAATGAACACTGAAGCTTTCTTT
CDR3aa: CASSLVGRMNTEAFF
d_gene: NA
v_gene: TRBV5-6
abundance: once
j_gene: TRBJ1-1

CDR3nt: TGCGCCAGCACGGGGACAGGGGGCGCCACAGATACGCAGTATTTT
CDR3aa: CASTGTGGATDTQYF
d_gene: TRBD1
v_gene: TRBV23-1
abundance: once
j_gene: TRBJ2-3

CDR3nt: TGTGCCAGCAGTGTGGGGACTAGCGGGAGTTGGGAGACCCAGTACTTC
CDR3aa: CASSVGTSGSWETQYF
d_gene: TRBD2
v_gene: TRBV25-1
abundance: NA
j_gene: TRBJ2-5

CDR3nt: TGTGCCAGCAGTTTGGAAGGGGGGTACAATGAGCAGTTCTTC
CDR3aa: CASSLEGGYNEQFF
d_gene: NA
v_gene: TRBV28
abundance: NA
j_gene: TRBJ2-1

CDR3nt: TGCAGCGTTGAACTAGCGGGAGGGCCCAGCACAGATACGCAGTATTTT
CDR3aa: CSVELAGGPSTDTQYF
d_gene: TRBD2
v_gene: TRBV29-1
abundance: once
j_gene: TRBJ2-3

CDR3nt: TGTGCCAGCAGCGTAACTTTACCGGGACAGGATCTGGCAGATACGCAGTATTTT
CDR3aa: CASSVTLPGQDLADTQYF
d_gene: TRBD1
v_gene: TRBV9
abundance: NA
j_gene: TRBJ2-3

CDR3nt: TGTGCCAGCAGCCATGAATATGGCTACACCTTC
CDR3aa: CASSHEYGYTF
d_gene: NA
v_gene: TRBV4-2
abundance: NA
j_gene: TRBJ1-2

CDR3nt: TGCGCCAGCAGCTTGGACACAACTAACTATGGCTACACCTTC
CDR3aa: CASSLDTTNYGYTF
d_gene: NA
v_gene: TRBV5-1
abundance: NA
j_gene: TRBJ1-2

CDR3nt: TGCGCCAGCAGCTTGGCCTGGGATAGGGATGGCTACACCTTC
CDR3aa: CASSLAWDRDGYTF
d_gene: NA
v_gene: TRBV5-1
abundance: once
j_gene: TRBJ1-2

CDR3nt: TGTGCCAGCAAGGAGGGTGGCAATCAGCCCCAGCATTTT
CDR3aa: CASKEGGNQPQHF
d_gene: NA
v_gene: TRBV28
abundance: NA
j_gene: TRBJ1-5

CDR3nt: TGCGCCAGCAGCCAGGGACTAGCGGGAGCCACAGATACGCAGTATTTT
CDR3aa: CASSQGLAGATDTQYF
d_gene: TRBD2
v_gene: TRBV5-1
abundance: NA
j_gene: TRBJ2-3

CDR3nt: TGTGCCAGCTCATCCTTGGGGACAGAGCACACTGAAGCTTTCTTT
CDR3aa: CASSSLGTEHTEAFF
d_gene: TRBD1
v_gene: TRBV6-5
abundance: once
j_gene: TRBJ1-1

CDR3nt: TGTGCCAGCAGAGAGGACACAGATACGCAGTATTTT
CDR3aa: CASREDTDTQYF
d_gene: NA
v_gene: TRBV7-2
abundance: NA
j_gene: TRBJ2-3

CDR3nt: TGTGCCAGCCAGAGACTGGAGACTGAAGCTTTCTTT
CDR3aa: CASQRLETEAFF
d_gene: NA
v_gene: TRBV18
abundance: once
j_gene: TRBJ1-1

CDR3nt: TGTGCCAGCAGTTACACTACAGGGGGCCGGAACGAGCAGTACTTC
CDR3aa: CASSYTTGGRNEQYF
d_gene: TRBD1
v_gene: TRBV6-5
abundance: NA
j_gene: TRBJ2-7

CDR3nt: TGTGCCAGCAGTATCGGGTCTCTCGGGAACAATGAGCAGTTCTTC
CDR3aa: CASSIGSLGNNEQFF
d_gene: NA
v_gene: TRBV28
abundance: NA
j_gene: TRBJ2-1

CDR3nt: TGCGCCAGCAGCTTGGAAGGGAATGAGCAGTACTTC
CDR3aa: CASSLEGNEQYF
d_gene: NA
v_gene: TRBV5-1
abundance: NA
j_gene: TRBJ2-7

CDR3nt: TGTGCCAGCAGTCCTCCGGGACAGGGAGGAGAGACCCAGTACTTC
CDR3aa: CASSPPGQGGETQYF
d_gene: TRBD1
v_gene: TRBV28
abundance: few
j_gene: TRBJ2-5

CDR3nt: TGTGCCAGCAGCCATTATAGACGGGGGGCCCCGGGGGGCTACACCTTC
CDR3aa: CASSHYRRGAPGGYTF
d_gene: NA
v_gene: TRBV4-2
abundance: NA
j_gene: TRBJ1-2

CDR3nt: TGTGCCAGCAGTTACTCAAGGGGGCAAGACTATGGCTACACCTTC
CDR3aa: CASSYSRGQDYGYTF
d_gene: TRBD1
v_gene: TRBV6-5
abundance: NA
j_gene: TRBJ1-2

CDR3nt: TGTGCCTGGAGTAGGGGAAGTGATACCACTGAAGCTTTCTTT
CDR3aa: CAWSRGSDTTEAFF
d_gene: NA
v_gene: TRBV30
abundance: NA
j_gene: TRBJ1-1

CDR3nt: TGTGCCAGCAGTGATTTGCCCGCCGGGACTAACTATGGCTACACCTTC
CDR3aa: CASSDLPAGTNYGYTF
d_gene: NA
v_gene: TRBV6-1
abundance: NA
j_gene: TRBJ1-2

CDR3nt: TGTGCCAGTAGTATTCGGGACACTCGCACAGATACGCAGTATTTT
CDR3aa: CASSIRDTRTDTQYF
d_gene: NA
v_gene: TRBV19
abundance: NA
j_gene: TRBJ2-3

CDR3nt: TGTGCCAGCAGCGTGGCGGGACAGGGGGTCTATAATTCACCCCTCCACTTT
CDR3aa: CASSVAGQGVYNSPLHF
d_gene: TRBD1
v_gene: TRBV11-2
abundance: few
j_gene: TRBJ1-6

CDR3nt: TGTGCCAGCAGCTCACCCCTCCGGGTACCTGAAGCTTTCTTT
CDR3aa: CASSSPLRVPEAFF
d_gene: NA
v_gene: TRBV7-9
abundance: NA
j_gene: TRBJ1-1

CDR3nt: TGTGCCAGCAGCCATGGGACTAGCGGTGGGGAGACCCAGTACTTC
CDR3aa: CASSHGTSGGETQYF
d_gene: TRBD2
v_gene: TRBV11-3
abundance: NA
j_gene: TRBJ2-5

CDR3nt: TGCGCCAGCAGCCTTCCGGGCACCAGCAGGTACGAGCAGTACTTC
CDR3aa: CASSLPGTSRYEQYF
d_gene: NA
v_gene: TRBV5-1
abundance: NA
j_gene: TRBJ2-7

CDR3nt: TGTGCCTGGGCTGCGGGGGGACCTGAAGCTTTCTTT
CDR3aa: CAWAAGGPEAFF
d_gene: NA
v_gene: TRBV30
abundance: once
j_gene: TRBJ1-1

CDR3nt: TGCGCCAGCAGCATGGGACTAGCGTACAATGAGCAGTTCTTC
CDR3aa: CASSMGLAYNEQFF
d_gene: TRBD2
v_gene: TRBV5-1
abundance: NA
j_gene: TRBJ2-1

CDR3nt: TGCGCCAGCAGTCAATCATACAGGCCCAAGACGAATCAGCCCCAGCATTTT
CDR3aa: CASSQSYRPKTNQPQHF
d_gene: NA
v_gene: TRBV23-1
abundance: NA
j_gene: TRBJ1-5

CDR3nt: TGTGCCAGTAGGAGTCTAGCGGGAGGGGGCACCGGGGAGCTGTTTTTT
CDR3aa: CASRSLAGGGTGELFF
d_gene: TRBD2
v_gene: TRBV19
abundance: NA
j_gene: TRBJ2-2

CDR3nt: TGCGCCAGCAGCTTGGATGGGCAGGGGGCTCGCTATGGCTACACCTTC
CDR3aa: CASSLDGQGARYGYTF
d_gene: TRBD1
v_gene: TRBV5-1
abundance: NA
j_gene: TRBJ1-2

CDR3nt: TGTGCCAGCAGCAACCCCAGGGGGCATGAAAAACTGTTTTTT
CDR3aa: CASSNPRGHEKLFF
d_gene: NA
v_gene: TRBV21-1
abundance: NA
j_gene: TRBJ1-4

CDR3nt: TGTGCCAGCAGCTCACATTATACAGGATTAGACACCGGGGAGCTGTTTTTT
CDR3aa: CASSSHYTGLDTGELFF
d_gene: NA
v_gene: TRBV7-9
abundance: NA
j_gene: TRBJ2-2

CDR3nt: TGTGCCAGCAGCTTAAGAGCCCCCCCTCGGAGCACCGGGGAGCTGTTTTTT
CDR3aa: CASSLRAPPRSTGELFF
d_gene: NA
v_gene: TRBV7-2
abundance: NA
j_gene: TRBJ2-2

CDR3nt: TGTGCCAGCAGTTGGATTGGTTCTGCGTCCCACGAGCAGTACTTC
CDR3aa: CASSWIGSASHEQYF
d_gene: NA
v_gene: TRBV6-5
abundance: NA
j_gene: TRBJ2-7

CDR3nt: TGTGCCAGCGGGGCCTTTTTGAACACTGAAGCTTTCTTT
CDR3aa: CASGAFLNTEAFF
d_gene: NA
v_gene: TRBV27
abundance: few
j_gene: TRBJ1-1

CDR3nt: TGTGCCAGTAGTCCCGGGGAAGCGGGGTACCAAGAGACCCAGTACTTC
CDR3aa: CASSPGEAGYQETQYF
d_gene: TRBD2
v_gene: TRBV19
abundance: NA
j_gene: TRBJ2-5

CDR3nt: TGTGCCAGCAGATCCAACCCCGAGTGTGACCCGAATGAAAAACTGTTTTTT
CDR3aa: CASRSNPECDPNEKLFF
d_gene: NA
v_gene: TRBV28
abundance: NA
j_gene: TRBJ1-4